These 8 T cell receptor beta chains originate from one sample sequenced in a study of blood T cell repertoires in COVID-19. Libraries were prepared by immunoSEQ multiplex PCR; TCRdb keeps only in-frame clonotypes and omits some of them. In the table there are some 150,000 clones, more than 75% of which are singletons. Material: PBMCs or T cells enriched from blood (not recorded which). The receptor source for this set is a human donor with acute COVID-19. The donor label of this sample is uncertain.

V usage is TRBV30 and J usage is TRBJ2-5, with 10 bases lining up with TRBD2. This CDR3 is 16 amino acids long. Losses at the gene ends were 3 bases for V and 1 base for J; bases not matched to a gene: 8. CDR1 GTSNPN and CDR2 SVGIG come from the germline V gene (reference sequence). CDR3 nucleotide sequence: TGTGCCTGGAGACCGCTAGCGGGGGACCGCCAAGAGACCCAGTACTTC. It specifies CAWRPLAGDRQETQYF.

This rearrangement joins TRBV3-1 (or the pseudogene TRBV3-2) to TRBJ2-5; TRBD1 might be the D (5 bases). The ends were cut back, 0 bases at V and 5 bases at J, with 16 bases in the middle. The CDR3 is made up of 16 amino acids. Germline CDR1 reads LGHDT; CDR2 reads YNNKEL (reference sequence). The CDR3 sequence is CASSQDRAGWAETQYF. CDR3 bases: TGTGCCAGCAGCCAAGATAGGGCAGGGTGGGCTGAGACCCAGTACTTC.

The J gene is TRBJ2-2, the V gene TRBV6-1, with 7 bases matching TRBD1. Germline V gene sequence: CDR1 MNHNS, CDR2 SASEGT. The CDR3 runs 15 residues. Trimming took 3 bases from V and 3 from J; bases not matched to a gene: 4. CDR3 protein: CASSERQGDTGELFF. DNA of the CDR3: TGTGCCAGCAGTGAGCGGCAGGGGGACACCGGGGAGCTGTTTTTT.

The J gene is TRBJ1-1, the V gene TRBV19; maybe TRBD1 (6 bases). V lost 3 bases and J lost 1, with 12 bases in between. This CDR3 spans 15 amino acids. Per germline, CDR1 LNHDA and CDR2 SQIVND (reference sequence). The CDR3 DNA is TGTGCCAGTAGTATCGGCGGCAGGGGGAACACTGAAGCTTTCTTT. Protein sequence: CASSIGGRGNTEAFF.

This clone was picked up one time. The chain couples TRBV6-5 to TRBJ1-1, with no clear D. This CDR3 spans 16 amino acids. Trimming cost V 1 base and J 0 bases, with 12 bases left between them. Germline V gene sequence: CDR1 MNHEY, CDR2 SVGAGI. CDR3 loop: CASSYFQPAVNTEAFF. In DNA form, the CDR3 reads TGTGCCAGCAGTTACTTTCAGCCAGCGGTGAACACTGAAGCTTTCTTT.

The V call is TRBV6-5, the J call TRBJ2-5; TRBD1 agrees at 9 bases. Germline lookup yields CDR1 MNHEY and CDR2 SVGAGI. The trim removed 6 bases at V and 4 bases at J, leaving 6 bases unmatched. CDR3 size: 14 residues. Here the CDR3 reads CASRITGGRETQYF. The CDR3, as DNA: TGTGCCAGCAGGATAACAGGGGGCCGAGAGACCCAGTACTTC.

This clone was picked up a small number of times. V usage is TRBV29-1 and J usage is TRBJ2-7; the match to TRBD1 covers 8 bases. V shed 6 bases and J 3 bases; nucleotides not matched to a gene: 1. This CDR3 contains 11 residues. The germline CDR1 and CDR2 sequences are SQVTM and ANQGSEA. As DNA, the CDR3 is TGCAGCGTGGGACAGGACTACGAGCAGTACTTC. Its translation: CSVGQDYEQYF.

This clone is a singleton in its sample. This chain connects TRBV9 to TRBJ1-5; possible D gene TRBD1, 5 bases. Deletions cut 5 bases from V and 5 bases from J, with 11 bases between. CDR3 length: 13 residues. Germline values: CDR1 SGDLS, CDR2 YYNGEE. CDR3: CASSSGDYQPQHF. The CDR3 bases are TGTGCCAGCAGTTCTGGGGACTATCAGCCCCAGCATTTT.